This TCR beta chain was captured by sequencing in a study of human T cells and chemical hapten exposure. General study results and limits: Unchanged with DPC sensitization were TCRs above 1 in 1000 frequency.

CDR3 length: 15 amino acids. CDR1 is SGHAT, CDR2 FQNNGV, per germline. V lost 2 bases to trimming and J lost 3 bases, with 13 bases between them. Before extraction, the whole blood was not fractionated, and total RNA was taken from it. This clonotype has just a few counts. Its antigen is unknown. Attachment of unique molecular identifiers to individual cDNA molecules was performed in the library. TCRdb passed the 5' RACE reads through MiXCR, listing each CDR3 protein once. Of about 81,000 distinct CDR3 sequences listed, 7% to 8% are singletons. The chain employs TRBV11-2 and TRBJ1-1, with a possible D match to TRBD1 (6 bases). The origin of this receptor is a male donor in good health. The CDR3, as DNA: TGTGCCAGCAGCTTACCCCAGGGGCCATACACTGAAGCTTTCTTT. It yields the protein CASSLPQGPYTEAFF.